This is a list of T cell receptor beta chains from one sample in a study of T cell responses to AZD1222 COVID-19 vaccine. Profiled with immunoSEQ multiplex PCR; TCRdb holds only in-frame clones, not every one. The sample includes approximately 120,000 clones, less than 95% of them seen just once. The input for sequencing was peripheral blood, taken on day 0 of AZD1222 vaccination. These receptors all come from an adult in good health. The CDR3 runs from the conserved cysteine through the conserved F or W. Fields, in order: J gene, D gene, V gene, clone size, CDR3 DNA, CDR3 protein. The D gene is left open where the match is weak. Clone size is given for some rows only: seen once, a few or many times, or a class if the clone is expanded.

J gene: TRBJ2-7
D gene: -
V gene: TRBV13
clone size: -
CDR3 DNA: TGTGCCAGCAGCCGCTCGGGGGCCTACGAGCAGTACTTC
CDR3 protein: CASSRSGAYEQYF

J gene: TRBJ1-5
D gene: -
V gene: TRBV27
clone size: -
CDR3 DNA: TGTGCCAGCAGTTTAGCAGGTAGCAATCAGCCCCAGCATTTT
CDR3 protein: CASSLAGSNQPQHF

J gene: TRBJ1-1
D gene: TRBD1
V gene: TRBV5-1
clone size: few
CDR3 DNA: TGCGCCAGCAGCTCCGGGACAGGGGTGATAGACACTGAAGCTTTCTTT
CDR3 protein: CASSSGTGVIDTEAFF

J gene: TRBJ1-1
D gene: TRBD1
V gene: TRBV10-2
clone size: -
CDR3 DNA: TGCGCCAGCAGTGACCTCGGACAGGGAAACACTGAAGCTTTCTTT
CDR3 protein: CASSDLGQGNTEAFF

J gene: TRBJ2-7
D gene: -
V gene: TRBV9
clone size: -
CDR3 DNA: TGTGCCAGCAGCCTCCGACAGGAGGGGTACGAGCAGTACTTC
CDR3 protein: CASSLRQEGYEQYF

J gene: TRBJ1-5
D gene: -
V gene: TRBV7-2
clone size: few
CDR3 DNA: TGTGCCAGCAGCTTAGTTGGGGGAGGCGGGAGCAATCAGCCCCAGCATTTT
CDR3 protein: CASSLVGGGGSNQPQHF

J gene: TRBJ2-1
D gene: -
V gene: TRBV12-3/TRBV12-4
clone size: -
CDR3 DNA: TGTGCCAGCAGTGAGTACAATGAGCAGTTCTTC
CDR3 protein: CASSEYNEQFF

J gene: TRBJ1-2
D gene: -
V gene: TRBV5-4
clone size: -
CDR3 DNA: TGTGCCAGCGGTTCGGGAAGCTATGGCTACACCTTC
CDR3 protein: CASGSGSYGYTF

J gene: TRBJ2-7
D gene: -
V gene: TRBV6-5
clone size: -
CDR3 DNA: TGTGCCAGCAGTTACTCGAGTGGGAGTGCGTACGAGCAGTACTTC
CDR3 protein: CASSYSSGSAYEQYF

J gene: TRBJ2-1
D gene: -
V gene: TRBV21-1
clone size: -
CDR3 DNA: TGTGCCAGCAGCAAAGGAGGGACTAGCGTGTACAATGAGCAGTTCTTC
CDR3 protein: CASSKGGTSVYNEQFF

J gene: TRBJ1-5
D gene: -
V gene: TRBV10-1
clone size: -
CDR3 DNA: TGCGCCAGCAGCGTCGCAGGGAATCAGCCCCAGCATTTT
CDR3 protein: CASSVAGNQPQHF

J gene: TRBJ1-5
D gene: -
V gene: TRBV25-1
clone size: -
CDR3 DNA: TGTGCCAGCCAAGGAGTAGGGGCTTTCAATCAGCCCCAGCATTTT
CDR3 protein: CASQGVGAFNQPQHF

J gene: TRBJ1-1
D gene: -
V gene: TRBV10-3
clone size: -
CDR3 DNA: TGTGCCATCAGTGCGGGGGGCACTGAAGCTTTCTTT
CDR3 protein: CAISAGGTEAFF

J gene: TRBJ2-1
D gene: TRBD2
V gene: TRBV18
clone size: -
CDR3 DNA: TGTGCCAGCTCACTTCCGGGACTAGCGGGAGGCTACAATGAGCAGTTCTTC
CDR3 protein: CASSLPGLAGGYNEQFF

J gene: TRBJ2-2
D gene: -
V gene: TRBV15
clone size: -
CDR3 DNA: TGTGCCACCAGCAGTCGATTATGGGGCCCGATTTCGAACACCGGGGAGCTGTTTTTT
CDR3 protein: CATSSRLWGPISNTGELFF

J gene: TRBJ2-1
D gene: TRBD2
V gene: TRBV7-3
clone size: once
CDR3 DNA: TGTGCCAGCAGCTTAGATCTAGCGGGCAACTACAATGAGCAGTTCTTC
CDR3 protein: CASSLDLAGNYNEQFF

J gene: TRBJ2-6
D gene: -
V gene: TRBV27
clone size: -
CDR3 DNA: TGTGCCAGCAGTTTATCCCTCGGGGCTGGGGCCAACGTCCTGACTTTC
CDR3 protein: CASSLSLGAGANVLTF

J gene: TRBJ1-4
D gene: -
V gene: TRBV25-1
clone size: -
CDR3 DNA: TGTGCCAGCAGTGAATTAGACCTAGGGGGGGGCGAAAAACTGTTTTTT
CDR3 protein: CASSELDLGGGEKLFF

J gene: TRBJ1-4
D gene: -
V gene: TRBV5-5
clone size: many
CDR3 DNA: TGTGCCAGCAGCTTGGAACTCGTATACAGGGATACAACTAATGAAAAACTGTTTTTT
CDR3 protein: CASSLELVYRDTTNEKLFF

J gene: TRBJ2-7
D gene: -
V gene: TRBV27
clone size: once
CDR3 DNA: TGTGCCAGCAGTTCCGGACCGCTCTACGAGCAGTACTTC
CDR3 protein: CASSSGPLYEQYF

J gene: TRBJ2-5
D gene: TRBD2
V gene: TRBV19
clone size: -
CDR3 DNA: TGTGCCAGGAGGACTAGCGGGAGGCCGGGCCCCCAAGAGACCCAGTACTTC
CDR3 protein: CARRTSGRPGPQETQYF

J gene: TRBJ2-5
D gene: -
V gene: TRBV18
clone size: -
CDR3 DNA: TGTGCCAGCTCGCGGGACCGCCAAGAGACCCAGTACTTC
CDR3 protein: CASSRDRQETQYF

J gene: TRBJ1-1
D gene: TRBD1
V gene: TRBV28
clone size: once
CDR3 DNA: TGTGCCATCAGGGGACAGCTGAACACTGAAGCTTTCTTT
CDR3 protein: CAIRGQLNTEAFF

J gene: TRBJ2-2
D gene: -
V gene: TRBV6-5
clone size: once
CDR3 DNA: TGTGCCACCATGAAAAGGAGTTTCGGGGAGCTGTTTTTT
CDR3 protein: CATMKRSFGELFF

J gene: TRBJ2-7
D gene: -
V gene: TRBV27
clone size: -
CDR3 DNA: TGTGCCAGCAGTCCTGGTCTTAGGGCTTCCGCCTACGAGCAGTACTTC
CDR3 protein: CASSPGLRASAYEQYF

J gene: TRBJ2-3
D gene: -
V gene: TRBV29-1
clone size: -
CDR3 DNA: TGCAGCGTTGTTGGTGGACTGTACACAGATACGCAGTATTTT
CDR3 protein: CSVVGGLYTDTQYF

J gene: TRBJ2-1
D gene: -
V gene: TRBV19
clone size: -
CDR3 DNA: TGTGCCAGTAGTACCCTAGGGGGGGTACTAAGTCCTCGTCGGGGGGAGCAGTTCTTC
CDR3 protein: CASSTLGGVLSPRRGEQFF

J gene: TRBJ2-5
D gene: -
V gene: TRBV4-1
clone size: -
CDR3 DNA: TGCGCCAGCAGCCAAGGCACCAATAGCGGCCCAAAAGAGACCCAGTACTTC
CDR3 protein: CASSQGTNSGPKETQYF

J gene: TRBJ2-2
D gene: -
V gene: TRBV18
clone size: -
CDR3 DNA: TGTGCCAGCAGCCGGGACACCATCACCGGGGAGCTGTTTTTT
CDR3 protein: CASSRDTITGELFF

J gene: TRBJ1-4
D gene: -
V gene: TRBV28
clone size: -
CDR3 DNA: TGTGCCAGCAGTTTAAGGGCAACTAATGAAAAACTGTTTTTT
CDR3 protein: CASSLRATNEKLFF

J gene: TRBJ1-6
D gene: -
V gene: TRBV27
clone size: -
CDR3 DNA: TGTGCCAGCAGCCTGACAAGCACGGATTCACCCCTCCACTTT
CDR3 protein: CASSLTSTDSPLHF

J gene: TRBJ1-2
D gene: TRBD1
V gene: TRBV7-9
clone size: -
CDR3 DNA: TGTGCCAGCAGGGCCCGACAGGGGGCCTCTGTTAACGGCTATGGCTACACCTTC
CDR3 protein: CASRARQGASVNGYGYTF

J gene: TRBJ1-5
D gene: TRBD1
V gene: TRBV19
clone size: -
CDR3 DNA: TGTGCCAGTAGTACGACAGGGAGGTATCAGCCCCAGCATTTT
CDR3 protein: CASSTTGRYQPQHF

J gene: TRBJ2-1
D gene: -
V gene: TRBV28
clone size: -
CDR3 DNA: TGTGCCAGCAGCTCGCCCGGGGCAGTCTCCTACAATGAGCAGTTCTTC
CDR3 protein: CASSSPGAVSYNEQFF

J gene: TRBJ2-3
D gene: TRBD2
V gene: TRBV5-1
clone size: -
CDR3 DNA: TGCGCCAGCAGCTTGGGCGAGGGAGGGCGGGATACGCAGTATTTT
CDR3 protein: CASSLGEGGRDTQYF

J gene: TRBJ1-1
D gene: -
V gene: TRBV12-3/TRBV12-4
clone size: -
CDR3 DNA: TGTGCCAGCAGTTTAAGGGGGAAGGGTGAAGCTTTCTTT
CDR3 protein: CASSLRGKGEAFF

J gene: TRBJ1-5
D gene: -
V gene: TRBV6-2/TRBV6-3
clone size: -
CDR3 DNA: TGTGCCAGCAGTTACTCGAGAGGGGCCAATCAGCCCCAGCATTTT
CDR3 protein: CASSYSRGANQPQHF

J gene: TRBJ1-2
D gene: TRBD1
V gene: TRBV30
clone size: -
CDR3 DNA: TGTGCCTGGCGGGACAGGGGGTCTGATGGCTACACCTTC
CDR3 protein: CAWRDRGSDGYTF

J gene: TRBJ2-1
D gene: -
V gene: TRBV20-1
clone size: -
CDR3 DNA: TGCAGTGCTAGTGAGAGAGTCGGCCGGGATGAGCAGTTCTTC
CDR3 protein: CSASERVGRDEQFF

J gene: TRBJ2-7
D gene: -
V gene: TRBV6-6
clone size: -
CDR3 DNA: TGTGCCAGCACCCGCGGGGCGGGCGAGCAGTACTTC
CDR3 protein: CASTRGAGEQYF

J gene: TRBJ1-6
D gene: -
V gene: TRBV3-1/TRBV3-2
clone size: -
CDR3 DNA: TGTGCCAGCAGCCAAGGGGTAGGAAATTCACCCCTCCACTTT
CDR3 protein: CASSQGVGNSPLHF

J gene: TRBJ1-6
D gene: -
V gene: TRBV27
clone size: -
CDR3 DNA: TGTGCCAGCAGTTTGCGGTATAATTCACCCCTCCACTTT
CDR3 protein: CASSLRYNSPLHF

J gene: TRBJ2-3
D gene: -
V gene: TRBV6-5
clone size: -
CDR3 DNA: TGTGCCAGCAGTTACTCTGGCAGGACTAGCACAGATACGCAGTATTTT
CDR3 protein: CASSYSGRTSTDTQYF

J gene: TRBJ1-3
D gene: TRBD1
V gene: TRBV28
clone size: few
CDR3 DNA: TGTGCCAGCAAATGGACAGGGGGAAACACCATATATTTT
CDR3 protein: CASKWTGGNTIYF

J gene: TRBJ2-3
D gene: TRBD1
V gene: TRBV6-5
clone size: -
CDR3 DNA: TGTGCCAGCAAAACAGGGGTAACAGATACGCAGTATTTT
CDR3 protein: CASKTGVTDTQYF

J gene: TRBJ2-3
D gene: -
V gene: TRBV12-3/TRBV12-4
clone size: -
CDR3 DNA: TGTGCCAGCCGCCGGACGTTGGCAGATACGCAGTATTTT
CDR3 protein: CASRRTLADTQYF

J gene: TRBJ2-4
D gene: -
V gene: TRBV4-1
clone size: -
CDR3 DNA: TGCGCCAGCAGCCTAAGCCTAAGCGCGTCGGGACCCAACATTCAGTACTTC
CDR3 protein: CASSLSLSASGPNIQYF

J gene: TRBJ1-3
D gene: -
V gene: TRBV28
clone size: -
CDR3 DNA: TGTGCCAGCAGTTTACCAGAGAGCTCTGGAAACACCATATATTTT
CDR3 protein: CASSLPESSGNTIYF

J gene: TRBJ1-1
D gene: TRBD1
V gene: TRBV7-2
clone size: -
CDR3 DNA: TGTGCCAGCAGCTTGGGCGACAGGGGCGGAACTGAAGCTTTCTTT
CDR3 protein: CASSLGDRGGTEAFF

J gene: TRBJ2-7
D gene: TRBD1
V gene: TRBV5-1
clone size: -
CDR3 DNA: TGCGCCAGCAGCTCCTCGGACAGGGGGCGATACGAGCAGTACTTC
CDR3 protein: CASSSSDRGRYEQYF

J gene: TRBJ1-1
D gene: TRBD1
V gene: TRBV5-1
clone size: -
CDR3 DNA: TGCGCCAGCAGCGCCCCGGGACAGGGGATGACTGAAGCTTTCTTT
CDR3 protein: CASSAPGQGMTEAFF